Listed below are T cell receptor beta chains from one sample, sequenced in a study of cytomegalovirus exposure and HLA in healthy donors. The data were produced by immunoSEQ multiplex PCR, yet TCRdb's version contains in-frame clones alone and is incomplete. The sample holds about 220,000 clones; roughly 75% are singletons and the top ten take 1.8%. Sequences were obtained from PBMCs. These receptors were taken from a woman aged 25 to 39 in good health and CMV-seronegative. CDR3s leave out the opening cysteine and the closing phenylalanine or tryptophan.

TRBV21-1	TRBJ1-6	ASSIKIPRGLSSYNSPLH
TRBV4-1	TRBJ2-1	ASSQDYGLAGGWNEQF
TRBV30	TRBJ1-2	AWVRDIHGYT
TRBV25-1	TRBJ1-4	ASSAPLGGGEKLF
TRBV11-3	TRBJ2-2	ASSFSQGKLF
TRBV30	TRBJ1-3	AWSRQRSGNTIY
TRBV5-4	TRBJ2-7	ASSLMAGVSHEQY
TRBV5-1	TRBJ1-3	ASSLGGTSTGNTIY
TRBV7-8	TRBJ2-7	ASSLSTQYEQY
TRBV2	TRBJ2-5	ASRRGAQETQY
TRBV9	TRBJ2-1	ASSAGLAGYNEQF
TRBV13	TRBJ1-1	ASSRYRGDTEAF
TRBV30	TRBJ2-4	AWNTGGIQY
TRBV9	TRBJ1-2	ASSVKTGVGYGYT
TRBV30	TRBJ1-5	AWSDPRKNSNQPQH